The clone carrying this T cell receptor (beta chain) was found a few times. Its antigen is not identified. The data were taken from a study of T-cell reconstitution after alpha-beta-depleted transplantation in children. Study observations and caveats: Among T cells one year after transplant, newly produced cells accounted for most counts and diversity. Diversity of TCRbeta at day 60 was high in some patients, arising from surviving recipient T cells and thymic progenitors.

Construction of the TCRbeta library involved unique molecular identifiers. TCRdb reprocessed the PCR reads via MiXCR and lists one record per CDR3 protein. The table has 250,000 to 350,000 distinct CDR3 sequences, around 25% seen once. The sequence was obtained from a male patient younger than 18 who had a stem cell transplant for acute lymphoblastic leukemia, so the T cells may come from the graft donor. The input for sequencing was PBMCs, mostly from graft donor cells, taken 180 days after TCRalphabeta/CD19-depleted stem cell transplant.

The chain's CDR3 is CASSHGTGPNEQYF. The CDR3 bases are TGCGCCAGCAGCCACGGGACAGGGCCCAACGAGCAGTACTTC. The gene calls are TRBV4-1 and TRBJ2-7, with 9 bases lining up with TRBD1. V was clipped by 3 bases and J by 5 bases; unmatched bases: 5. The CDR3 sequence is 14 residues long. Germline V CDR1 and CDR2: MGHRA, YSYEKL.